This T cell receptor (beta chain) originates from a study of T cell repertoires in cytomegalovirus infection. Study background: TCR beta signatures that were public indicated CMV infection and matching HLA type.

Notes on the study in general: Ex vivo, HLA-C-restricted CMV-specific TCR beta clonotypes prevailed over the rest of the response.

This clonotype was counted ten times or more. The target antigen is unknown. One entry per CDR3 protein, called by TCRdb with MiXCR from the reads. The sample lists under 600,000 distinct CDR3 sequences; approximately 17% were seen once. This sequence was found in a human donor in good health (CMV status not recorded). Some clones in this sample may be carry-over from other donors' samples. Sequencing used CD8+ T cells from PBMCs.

Here the CDR3 reads CASSPPGTGGAKNIQYF. The CDR3 DNA reads as TGTGCCAGCAGCCCCCCCGGGACAGGGGGAGCCAAAAACATTCAGTACTTC. The chain links TRBV7-9 to TRBJ2-4; 11 nucleotides line up with TRBD1. The germline V gene encodes CDR1 SEHNR and CDR2 FQNEAQ (reference sequence). The CDR3 is made up of 17 amino acids. The ends lost 5 bases at V and 0 bases at J; junction bases unmatched: 6.